The 9 T cell receptor beta chains given below trace back to one sample, sequenced in a study of vaccination and CD4 T cells after COVID-19. Antigens of these TCRs are unknown. Oncomine TCR Beta short-read sequencing was applied to DNA from cultured CD4+ T cells. Genomic DNA from cultured CD4+ T cells was extracted. Using its own MiXCR run on the PCR reads, TCRdb lists one record per CDR3 protein. The sample includes under 10,000 distinct CDR3 sequences, over 30% of them seen just once. Documented treatment: roughly ten-day PBMC culture with coronavirus spike peptide pools or control peptides (ViraFEST assay). Gathered ahead of the COVID-19 pandemic (2011-2018) were the CD4+ T cells of the unexposed donor. Material for sequencing was CD4+ T cells from blood, cultured in vitro. These receptors came from a human donor in good health.

The rearrangement links TRBV4-3 to TRBJ2-3; 10 bases are shared with TRBD2. Germline CDR1 reads LGHNA; CDR2 reads YSLEER. CDR3 length equals 16 residues. The trim removed 1 base at V and 1 base at J, leaving 2 bases unmatched. CDR3 sequence reads: CASSQVGTSGTDTQYF. The CDR3 DNA follows: TGCGCCAGCAGCCAAGTAGGGACTAGCGGCACAGATACGCAGTATTTT.

This clonotype is judged medium-sized (0.01 to 0.1%). The gene calls are TRBV27 and TRBJ1-2; D is undetermined. V was trimmed by 5 bases and J by 7 bases, leaving 14 bases between them. In germline, CDR1 is MNHEY, CDR2 SMNVEV (reference sequence). This CDR3 region has 13 residues. CDR3 region: CASSPSRPSGYTF. CDR3 coding DNA: TGTGCCAGCAGTCCCTCAAGACCTTCTGGCTACACCTTC.

V and J are TRBV29-1 and TRBJ1-1, with D perhaps TRBD1 (5 bases). Between the trimmed V and J ends, which lost 2 bases and 4 bases, there was a span of 11 bases. CDR3 length: 13 amino acids. Germline loops: CDR1 SQVTM, CDR2 ANQGSEA. The CDR3 bases are TGCAGCGTTGAAAAGACCGGGGGCACTGAAGCTTTCTTT. Translating it yields CSVEKTGGTEAFF.

This clonotype showed up just a few times. The V call is TRBV19, the J call TRBJ1-1, with D tentatively TRBD1 (6 bases). The germline V gene encodes CDR1 LNHDA and CDR2 SQIVND (reference sequence). This CDR3 comprises 12 residues. V dropped 5 bases and J dropped 4 bases, with 8 bases sitting between them. The CDR3 nucleotides are TGTGCCAGTAGTCAGGGGTTCACTGAAGCTTTCTTT. Translated, it gives CASSQGFTEAFF.

The rearrangement uses TRBV7-9 and TRBJ2-7; perhaps TRBD1 as D (5 bases). With 1 base removed from V and 5 bases from J, the gap between germline ends came to 12 bases. Germline CDR1 reads SEHNR; CDR2 reads FQNEAQ (reference sequence). The CDR3 extends over 14 amino acids. CDR3 DNA: TGTGCCAGCAGCTTAGACAGGCGGCAGAACGAGCAGTACTTC. Translation: CASSLDRRQNEQYF.

This clonotype is medium-sized by share. The chain employs TRBV7-2 and TRBJ1-6; 9 nucleotides match TRBD1. The length of the CDR3 is 15 residues. Germline lookup yields CDR1 SGHTA and CDR2 FQGNSA. V was pared by 1 base and J by 10 bases, with 5 bases of the junction left unmatched. The CDR3 reads CASSLVWDRVSPLHF. DNA of the CDR3: TGTGCCAGCAGCTTAGTGTGGGACAGGGTCTCACCCCTCCACTTT. Full variable domain (rest looked up from reference TRBV7-2 and TRBJ1-6): GAGVSQSPSNKVTEKGKDVELRCDPISGHTALYWYRQSLGQGLEFLIYFQGNSAPDKSGLPSDRFSAERTGGSVSTLTIQRTQQEDSAVYLCASSLVWDRVSPLHFGNGTRLTVT.

This clonotype was observed a few times. This chain uses TRBV10-3 with TRBJ2-7; D remains ambiguous. The germline V and J ends were trimmed by 0 bases and 3 bases, with 12 bases remaining between them. CDR3 length: 15 residues. Germline V lookup: CDR1 ENHRY, CDR2 SYGVKD. CDR3 region: CAISESTDADYEQYF. CDR3 coding DNA: TGTGCCATCAGTGAGTCGACGGACGCGGACTACGAGCAGTACTTC.

V is TRBV7-9 and J is TRBJ1-3, with D maybe TRBD1 (6 bases). Looked up from germline, CDR1 is SEHNR and CDR2 is FQNEAQ (reference sequence). V lost 4 bases and J lost 0, with 16 bases in between. The CDR3 has 17 residues. CDR3 region: CASSWPRGAASGNTIYF. As DNA, the CDR3 is TGTGCCAGCAGCTGGCCTCGGGGGGCTGCCTCTGGAAACACCATATATTTT. The full variable domain, completed using reference TRBV7-9 and TRBJ1-3, is DTGVSQNPRHKITKRGQNVTFRCDPISEHNRLYWYRQTLGQGPEFLTYFQNEAQLEKSRLLSDRFSAERPKGSFSTLEIQRTEQGDSAMYLCASSWPRGAASGNTIYFGEGSWLTVV.

This clonotype was observed a handful of times. The J gene is TRBJ2-3, the V gene TRBV7-6; 13 bases line up with TRBD2. Germline V gene sequence: CDR1 SGHVS, CDR2 FNYEAQ. The length of the CDR3 is 18 residues. V lost 5 bases and J lost 3; bases outside the gene matches: 11. This CDR3 is CASSPPGLAGVNTDTQYF. CDR3 nucleotides: TGTGCCAGCAGCCCCCCCGGACTAGCGGGAGTTAATACAGATACGCAGTATTTT.